This TCR beta chain was captured in a study of cytomegalovirus exposure and HLA in healthy donors (dated by TCRdb to between 2016 and 2019). For the study in its entirety: An earlier analysis of 587 of the donors reported 276 Gb of sequence data and 90 million to 120 million unique TCR beta sequences obtained from approximately 180 million T cells. HLA typing covered class I and class II loci at four-digit resolution. A later genetic analysis used genome-wide SNP genotypes for about 65% of the 666 donors, treating that subset as a discovery cohort. In a later analysis, previously published TCR beta repertoires from several hundred donors were re-analyzed and high-resolution HLA genotyping was added so that TCR occurrence patterns could be studied. Four or five DR-DQ haplotypes were handled as single units for association and clustering, since linkage in the cohort was strong. Every repertoire in the discovery cohort had been generated on one and the same sequencing platform. A separate validation cohort of approximately 120 different subjects was used in addition to the approximately 640-subject first cohort. Using immunosequencing, the study profiled T cell repertoires from fewer than 850 subjects and related those repertoires to cytomegalovirus serostatus. The study aimed to test whether cataloging public T cell receptors could reveal signatures of past pathogen exposure. The study combined high-throughput TCR immunosequencing, statistical association of individual TCRs with disease status, and machine learning to predict cytomegalovirus infection status. Alongside the repertoire data, information on donor age, sex, ethnicity and CMV serostatus was compiled. Among roughly 370 genotyped donors of the cohort, an average of approximately 230,000 unique TCR beta nucleotide sequences were sequenced per donor, roughly 18% of them non-productive. In an earlier analysis of a few hundred of the donors, high-throughput TCR beta sequencing was used to judge whether each TCR beta V gene segment behaved as functional or pseudogenic. An early release covering some 640 HLA-typed donors comprised roughly 300 gigabases of sequencing data and approximately 80 million unique TCR sequences. In the later analysis, no new phenotypic data were used to find candidate immune exposures; instead, reliance was placed on TCR beta sequences and their occurrence across donors. The genetic ancestry cluster associated with self-reported Caucasian donors included 65% to 90% of the 350 to 500 genotyped donors. Typing coverage varied by locus: about 620-630 donors for A, B, C, DRB1 and DQB1; some 520 for DQA1; approximately 610 for DPA1; roughly 470 for DPB1. Study-wide findings and limitations: Approximately 16 rarely observed V segments, including chromosome 9 orphons, were excluded from the earlier analysis of approximately 600 of the donors because counts were too low. In an earlier analysis of 587 of the donors, most TCR beta V segments were observed in productive rearrangements about 87% or about 30% of the time, broadly matching IMGT annotations. A later analysis found that HLA-associated TCR beta chains were more clonally expanded and had lower generation probabilities than equally common non-associated chains. A later analysis reported that several top co-occurrence clusters appeared linked to parvovirus B19, influenza, CMV and Epstein-Barr virus. A few of the identified cytomegalovirus-associated TCR beta chains were confirmed in vitro to be specific for cytomegalovirus antigens. Some IMGT-functional V segments, including TRBV6-2 and TRBV6-3, could not be distinguished by the 87-base-pair reads and were therefore excluded. A total of roughly 160 TCR beta chains were listed by the study as associated with cytomegalovirus. HLA typing was unavailable for some donors at each locus, so association tests used only the typed subset. The cohort was sequenced for TCR beta chains only, and without alpha or paired-chain data the features that could be detected were limited. The presence/absence analyses assumed that sequencing depth was roughly uniform across donors, and that assumption may not be true. A cluster of highly shared sequence variants was judged likely to be a technical artifact of the sequencing pipeline. A later analysis found that TCR association rates varied across HLA loci, with DRB1 alleles showing the most associated TCRs and HLA-C alleles the fewest. Linkage disequilibrium might explain the correlated functional status among segregating V segments, but an unknown experimental factor could not be ruled out. A further reported finding was that TCR beta sequences accurately predicted the HLA-A and HLA-B alleles for most subjects in the first cohort. Cytomegalovirus status was reported to be diagnosed by the classifier with high specificity and sensitivity in both the original and validation cohorts. Compared with the 666-donor mean, donors in an Asian-associated ancestry cluster had fewer N-insertions in productive TCRs, according to a later genetic analysis. Most TCR sequences were observed very rarely across donors, whereas some public TCRs were present in many individuals. For the cohort, immune exposure information was limited to CMV serostatus. Most CMV-associated TCR beta chains appeared to be HLA-restricted in a later analysis, and the HLA associations seemed to be driven largely by CMV exposure. At a false discovery rate of 0.05, a later analysis linked some 18,000 TCR beta sequences to specific HLA alleles. When HLA alleles, especially DR and DQ, strongly co-occurred, attributing TCR associations to individual alleles was difficult. An association between a missense DCLRE1C variant and V-gene and J-gene trimming of TCR beta chains was found in a later genetic analysis and replicated in an independent cohort. The authors suggested that the approach could potentially be extended to other disease states and immunological phenotypes.

The cohort consisted of some 730 healthy bone marrow donors. Cohort members were all nominally healthy when sampled, although unrecorded immune exposures were likely present. The donor tested CMV seropositive and was one of the 289 seropositive cohort members. Each donor provided a peripheral blood sample, and peripheral blood mononuclear cells were used for TCR beta sequencing. The Qiagen DNeasy Blood Extraction Kit was used to extract genomic DNA from the blood cell samples. V lost 3 bases and J lost 5 bases; the stretch between them is 16 bases long. CDR1 is given as MNHNS and CDR2 as SASEGT, both from the germline V gene. The CDR3 holds 15 amino acids from the cysteine to the phenylalanine. Kept here is only the CDR3 DNA, which spans 45 bases and is read in frame from base 1. With respect to this clone: No cognate antigen has been identified for it.

Libraries came from the immunoSEQ multiplex PCR assay. A mixture of 60 forward primers for TCR Vbeta segments and 13 reverse primers for TCR Jbeta segments was used in the multiplex PCR. Amplification of the CDR3 region of rearranged TCR beta genes was performed with a multiplex PCR assay on genomic DNA. Amplified TCR beta libraries were sequenced as 87-base-pair reads on the Illumina HiSeq System. The authors' pipeline ran thus. A later analysis counted 65 million to 90 million unique TCR beta chains across the 666 repertoires, and some 12 million of these chains were shared by at least two donors. Raw reads were error-corrected and collapsed into unique sequences with a nearest-neighbor algorithm that merged closely related sequences to remove PCR and sequencing errors. V, D and J gene segments were assigned by aligning CDR3 sequences to IMGT reference sequences. For a sequence to be retained, a match of at least six nucleotides was required to both a V gene segment and a J gene segment. A rearrangement counted as productive if the CDR3 had no stop codons and remained in frame with V and J, and every other rearrangement counted as non-productive. CDR3 was defined by IMGT convention, running from the second conserved V-encoded cysteine to the conserved J-encoded phenylalanine. Sequences without an unambiguous match to a single V gene segment were excluded from the earlier analysis of 450 to 750 of the donors. An earlier analysis of approximately 590 of the donors called V segments functional above 56.7% productive rearrangements and segregating when the between-donor standard deviation exceeded 5%. A statistical classification framework was built to diagnose cytomegalovirus status from the catalog of TCR beta chain sequences. V and J gene assignment, in a later analysis, came from comparing TCR nucleotide sequences with IMGT/GENE-DB human TR gene sequences. In a later analysis, CDR3 sequences and most-parsimonious VDJ recombination scenarios were assigned using the TCRdist pipeline. In a later analysis, each TCR beta chain was defined by its CDR3 amino acid sequence together with its V-gene family, and reads without a unique V-gene family were excluded. A later analysis removed 550 to 650 highly shared, low-generation-probability nucleotide sequences to deal with suspected cross-contamination and a sequencing artifact. In a later analysis, a clonal expansion index for each public chain was calculated from normalized within-repertoire ranks of inferred template counts. In a later analysis, generation probabilities were computed using a VDJ recombination model fitted to out-of-frame rearrangements, and the results were checked against IGoR. In a later analysis, hypergeometric tests were used to score TCR-TCR, TCR-HLA and TCR-CMV co-occurrence, with a repertoire-size bias correction applied to TCR pairs. A later analysis estimated false discovery rates by permuting HLA or CMV assignments 20 times. In a later analysis, co-occurring TCRs were grouped with DBSCAN, and TCRdist sequence similarity was added when clustering was performed within HLA-allele-positive subsets. Repertoires with fewer than 30,000 or more than 120,000 public chains, plus five repertoires with anomalous nucleotide sharing, were excluded from co-occurrence clustering. What TCRdb holds here is the immuneACCESS table cut down to in-frame rearrangements. Part of the clones is not present; checked against another copy, under half of the missing clones reflect an unresolved V gene, and the others are unexplained. That table is the source of V, J and clone size, and D and trimming were worked out from the DNA. The record for this sample contains approximately 170,000 clones. The ten largest clones represent approximately 0.72% of the sample.

The sequence derives from a woman under 30 in good health and CMV-seropositive. The rearranged segments are TRBV6-1 and TRBJ2-5; D gene: possibly TRBD1, on 6 matching bases. The sequenced sample was PBMCs. CDR3 loop: CASSEQISGVETQYF. The sequenced DNA is TGTGCCAGCAGTGAGCAGATTTCAGGGGTGGAGACCCAGTACTTC.